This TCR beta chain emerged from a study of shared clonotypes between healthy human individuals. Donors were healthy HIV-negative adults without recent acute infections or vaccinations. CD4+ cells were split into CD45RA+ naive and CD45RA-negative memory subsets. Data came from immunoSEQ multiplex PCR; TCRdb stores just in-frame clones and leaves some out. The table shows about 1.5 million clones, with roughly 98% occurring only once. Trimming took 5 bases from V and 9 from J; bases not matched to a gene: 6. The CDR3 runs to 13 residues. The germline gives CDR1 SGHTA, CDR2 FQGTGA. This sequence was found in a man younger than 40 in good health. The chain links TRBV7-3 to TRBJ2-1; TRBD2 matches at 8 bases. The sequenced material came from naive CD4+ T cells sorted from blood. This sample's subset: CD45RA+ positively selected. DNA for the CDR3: TGTGCCAGCAGCCTAAGGGGACTAGGTGAGCAGTTCTTC. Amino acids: CASSLRGLGEQFF.